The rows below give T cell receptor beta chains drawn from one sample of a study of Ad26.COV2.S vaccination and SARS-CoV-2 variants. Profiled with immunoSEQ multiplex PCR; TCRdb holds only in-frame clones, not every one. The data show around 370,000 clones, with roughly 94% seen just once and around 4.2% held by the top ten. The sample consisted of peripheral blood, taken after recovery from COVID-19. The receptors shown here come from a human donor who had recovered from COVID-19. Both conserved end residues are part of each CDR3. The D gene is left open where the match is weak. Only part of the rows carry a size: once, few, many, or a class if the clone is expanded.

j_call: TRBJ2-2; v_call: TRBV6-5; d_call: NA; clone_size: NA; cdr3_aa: CASSTLATGELFF; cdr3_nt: TGTGCCAGCAGTACGCTAGCCACCGGGGAGCTGTTTTTT
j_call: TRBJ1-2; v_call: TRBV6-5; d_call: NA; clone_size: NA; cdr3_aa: CASSYSKVSGYTF; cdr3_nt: TGTGCCAGCAGTTACTCGAAGGTCTCTGGCTACACCTTC
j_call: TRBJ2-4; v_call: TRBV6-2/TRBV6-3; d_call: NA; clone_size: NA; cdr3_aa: CASSYPPLRYGKNIQYF; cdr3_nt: TGTGCCAGCAGTTACCCCCCCTTGAGGTATGGCAAAAACATTCAGTACTTC
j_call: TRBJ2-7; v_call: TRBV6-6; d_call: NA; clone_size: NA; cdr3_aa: CASSYLRGEQYF; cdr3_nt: TGTGCCAGCAGTTACCTCAGGGGTGAGCAGTACTTC
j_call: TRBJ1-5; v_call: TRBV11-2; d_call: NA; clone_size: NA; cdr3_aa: CASSLDRLNPQHF; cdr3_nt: TGTGCCAGCAGCTTAGACAGACTGAATCCCCAGCATTTT
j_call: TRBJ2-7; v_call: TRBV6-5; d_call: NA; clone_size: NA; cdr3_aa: CASSSTGFREQYF; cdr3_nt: TGTGCCAGCAGTTCTACAGGTTTTCGGGAGCAGTACTTC
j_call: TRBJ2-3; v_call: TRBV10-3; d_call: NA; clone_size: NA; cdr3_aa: CAISDWSGADTQYF; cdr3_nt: TGTGCCATCAGTGATTGGTCAGGGGCAGATACGCAGTATTTT
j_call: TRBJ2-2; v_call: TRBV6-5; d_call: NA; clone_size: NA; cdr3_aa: CASSYSSRAGELFF; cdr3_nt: TGTGCCAGCAGTTACTCGAGCAGGGCCGGGGAGCTGTTTTTT
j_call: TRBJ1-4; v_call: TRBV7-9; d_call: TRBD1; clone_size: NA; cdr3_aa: CASSREGAREKLFF; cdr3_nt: TGTGCCAGCAGCCGAGAGGGGGCACGTGAAAAACTGTTTTTT
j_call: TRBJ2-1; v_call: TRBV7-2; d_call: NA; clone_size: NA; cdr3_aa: CASSLSEINNEQFF; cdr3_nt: TGTGCCAGCAGCTTAAGTGAGATAAACAATGAGCAGTTCTTC
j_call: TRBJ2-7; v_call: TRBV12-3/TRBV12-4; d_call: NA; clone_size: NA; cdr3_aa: CASSRTGIYEQYF; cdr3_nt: TGTGCCAGCAGCCGGACGGGAATCTACGAGCAGTACTTC
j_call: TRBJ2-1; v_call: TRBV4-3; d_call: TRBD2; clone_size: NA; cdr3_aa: CASSQDPGGAFAEQFF; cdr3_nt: TGCGCCAGCAGCCAAGATCCCGGGGGGGCCTTCGCTGAGCAGTTCTTC
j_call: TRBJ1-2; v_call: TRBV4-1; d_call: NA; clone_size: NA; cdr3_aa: CASSLPQGNYGYTF; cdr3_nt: TGCGCCAGCAGCCTTCCCCAGGGGAACTATGGCTACACCTTC
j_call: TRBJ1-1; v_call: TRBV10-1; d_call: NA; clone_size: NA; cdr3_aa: CANRQARDRTEAFF; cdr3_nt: TGCGCCAACAGGCAGGCCAGGGATCGCACTGAAGCTTTCTTT
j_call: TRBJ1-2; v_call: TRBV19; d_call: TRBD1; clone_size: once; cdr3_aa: CASNHRGSDDYGYTF; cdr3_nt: TGTGCCAGTAATCACAGGGGTTCGGACGACTATGGCTACACCTTC
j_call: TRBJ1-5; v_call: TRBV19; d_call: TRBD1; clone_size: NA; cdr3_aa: CVATTKQGQPQHF; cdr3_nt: TGTGTCGCGACCACTAAACAGGGGCAACCCCAGCATTTT
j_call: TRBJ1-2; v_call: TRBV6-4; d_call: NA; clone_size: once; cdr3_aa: CASSEFLGTAGDGYTF; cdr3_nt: TGTGCCAGCAGTGAGTTTTTAGGGACCGCGGGGGATGGCTACACCTTC
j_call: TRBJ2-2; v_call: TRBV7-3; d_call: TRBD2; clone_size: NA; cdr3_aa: CASSLAGGPSGELFF; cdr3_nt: TGTGCCAGCAGTCTAGCGGGGGGGCCCTCCGGGGAGCTGTTTTTT
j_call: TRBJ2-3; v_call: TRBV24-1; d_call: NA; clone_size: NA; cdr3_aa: CATSDNTGRGTDTQYF; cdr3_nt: TGTGCCACCAGTGATAACACAGGGAGGGGGACAGATACGCAGTATTTT
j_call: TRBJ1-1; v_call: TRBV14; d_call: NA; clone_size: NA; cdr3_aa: CASSHGGNTEAFF; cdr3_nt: TGTGCCAGCAGCCACGGCGGCAACACTGAAGCTTTCTTT
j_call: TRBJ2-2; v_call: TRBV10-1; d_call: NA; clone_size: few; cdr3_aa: CASSEGTGELFF; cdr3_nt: TGCGCCAGCAGTGAGGGGACCGGGGAGCTGTTTTTT
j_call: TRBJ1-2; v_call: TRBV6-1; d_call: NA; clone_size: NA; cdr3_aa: CASSEALRGGYTF; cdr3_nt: TGTGCCAGCAGTGAAGCGCTTAGGGGGGGCTACACCTTC
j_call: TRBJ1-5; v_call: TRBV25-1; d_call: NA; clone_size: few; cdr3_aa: CASSADRSNQPQHF; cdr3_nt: TGTGCCAGCAGTGCAGACAGGAGCAATCAGCCCCAGCATTTT
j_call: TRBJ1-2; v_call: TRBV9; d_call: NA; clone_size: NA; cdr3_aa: CASSVAGYGYTF; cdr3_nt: TGTGCCAGCAGCGTAGCGGGCTATGGCTACACCTTC
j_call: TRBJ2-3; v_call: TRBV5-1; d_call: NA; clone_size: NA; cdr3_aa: CASRERVTDTQYF; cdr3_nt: TGCGCCAGCAGGGAAAGGGTCACAGATACGCAGTATTTT